The 27 T cell receptor beta chains below were found in one sample sequenced in a study of human T cells and chemical hapten exposure. Time point: patch test 3, about 24 weeks after DPC sensitization. Regarding treatment: therapeutic diphenylcyclopropenone sensitization with weekly scalp DPC. Via MiXCR, TCRdb re-called the RACE reads, giving one row per CDR3 protein. This sample has 55,000 to 80,000 distinct CDR3 sequences; 11% occur once, and the top ten carry 2% to 3%. Here the sequenced sample was whole blood, taken in connection with sensitization to the hapten diphenylcyclopropenone (DPC). Every receptor here comes from a woman aged 25 to 39 with alopecia areata. Some clones in this sample may be carry-over from other donors' samples.

This clonotype showed up many times. The chain joins TRBV4-3 to TRBJ1-1; weak D call: TRBD1 (5 bases). The CDR3 is made up of 15 amino acids. The V gene lost 4 bases and the J gene lost 0 bases, with 12 bases spanning the gap. CDR1 LGHNA and CDR2 YSLEER come from the germline V gene. CDR3 DNA sequence: TGCGCCAGCAGCCGGGAGACAGAAATGAACACTGAAGCTTTCTTT. Its protein product is CASSRETEMNTEAFF.

This clonotype was observed many times. The chain combines TRBV5-4 with TRBJ1-6; tentative D call: TRBD1 (6 bases). CDR3 size: 18 residues. CDR1 and CDR2 from the germline V gene are SGHNT and YYREEE (reference sequence). Trimming removed 0 bases from V and 8 bases from J, with 21 bases in between. CDR3 loop: CASSLAISGTRRDSPLHF. The CDR3 DNA reads TGTGCCAGCAGCTTGGCCATTTCCGGGACACGGAGGGATTCACCCCTCCACTTT.

This clonotype showed up many times. The V call is TRBV20-1, the J call TRBJ1-4, with no clear D. Germline assignment: CDR1 DFQATT and CDR2 SNEGSKA (reference sequence). The CDR3 spans 13 residues. The V end was cut by 6 bases, the J end by 8 bases, with 16 bases between. The CDR3 nucleotides are TGCAGTGCCTTTGGTGGAGGCGGAGAAAAACTGTTTTTT. This encodes CSAFGGGGEKLFF.

Here the CDR3 DNA reads TGTGCCAGCAGTCCTAACAGGGCCGCGGATTCACCCCTCCACTTT. Its translation is CASSPNRAADSPLHF. V gene TRBV25-1 combines with J gene TRBJ1-6, with a tentative D call TRBD1 (6 bases). CDR3 size: 15 residues. Germline loops: CDR1 MGHDK, CDR2 SYGVNS. The ends were cut back, 5 bases at V and 8 bases at J, with 16 bases in the middle.

This clonotype was counted ten times or more. V and J are TRBV5-1 and TRBJ2-7; D might be TRBD1 (6 bases). CDR1 is SGHRS, CDR2 YFSETQ, per germline. V was clipped by 4 bases and J by 3 bases, with 14 bases between them. The CDR3 is 14 amino acids. In DNA, the CDR3 is TGCGCCAGCAGCCCACGGGACATGTTCTACGAGCAGTACTTC. Amino acid sequence: CASSPRDMFYEQYF. Combining the CDR3 with reference TRBV5-1 and TRBJ2-7 gives the whole variable domain KAGVTQTPRYLIKTRGQQVTLSCSPISGHRSVSWYQQTPGQGLQFLFEYFSETQRNKGNFPGRFSGRQFSNSRSEMNVSTLELGDSALYLCASSPRDMFYEQYFGPGTRLTVT.

J is TRBJ1-2 and V is TRBV29-1; maybe TRBD1 (6 bases). The ends were cut back, 4 bases at V and 7 bases at J, with 10 bases in the middle. Germline CDR1 reads SQVTM; CDR2 reads ANQGSEA. This CDR3 has 11 amino acids. The CDR3 DNA reads as TGCAGCGTTGGGCAGGGGTTTGGCTACACCTTC. Translation gives CSVGQGFGYTF.

This clonotype was seen repeatedly, ten times or more. This chain links TRBV28 with TRBJ2-7; D unclear. Trimming removed 6 bases from V and 3 bases from J, with 12 bases in between. CDR1 is MDHEN and CDR2 is SYDVKM in the germline V gene. The CDR3 is 13 residues long. CDR3 loop: CASSAMISYEQYF. The CDR3 DNA reads as TGTGCCAGCAGCGCTATGATCAGCTACGAGCAGTACTTC.

J is TRBJ2-7 and V is TRBV28; D may be TRBD2 (6 bases). Germline assignment: CDR1 MDHEN and CDR2 SYDVKM. V was trimmed by 2 bases and J by 6 bases, leaving 14 bases between them. This CDR3 has 14 amino acids. The CDR3 loop reads CASSLGGTLGEQYF. The CDR3 nucleotides are TGTGCCAGCAGTTTAGGGGGGACGCTAGGCGAGCAGTACTTC.

The rearrangement links TRBV4-2 to TRBJ1-3; no clear D gene. CDR1 and CDR2 from the germline V gene are LGHNA and YNFKEQ. CDR3 length equals 17 residues. Trimming took off 0 bases at V and 0 bases at J, with 12 bases between the two ends. The CDR3: CASSQDSLANSGNTIYF. The CDR3 DNA reads TGTGCCAGCAGCCAAGATTCCCTGGCGAACTCTGGAAACACCATATATTTT.

The table lists this clonotype with many counts. This chain links TRBV14 with TRBJ2-7; 12 nucleotides align to TRBD2. The CDR3 covers 15 residues. CDR1 and CDR2 (germline): SGHDN, FVKESK. J lost 2 bases, V lost 4 bases, and 3 bases had no gene match. In DNA, the CDR3 is TGTGCCAGCAGCCTATGGACTAGCGGGACCTACGAGCAGTACTTC. This codes for CASSLWTSGTYEQYF. Variable domain in full (rest from reference TRBV14 and TRBJ2-7): EAGVTQFPSHSVIEKGQTVTLRCDPISGHDNLYWYRRVMGKEIKFLLHFVKESKQDESGMPNNRFLAERTGGTYSTLKVQPAELEDSGVYFCASSLWTSGTYEQYFGPGTRLTVT.

A few counts support this clonotype. The genes are TRBV15 and TRBJ2-7; 7 bases are shared with TRBD1. Trimming removed 1 base from V and 4 bases from J; junction bases left unmatched: 10. Per germline, CDR1 LNHNV and CDR2 YYDKDF (reference sequence). The CDR3 contains 16 residues. CDR3 in amino acids: CATSRARDSLLYEQYF. CDR3 sequence (DNA): TGTGCCACCAGCAGAGCTAGGGACAGTTTATTATACGAGCAGTACTTC.

In this sample, this clonotype turned up a few times. The chain is built from TRBV29-1 and TRBJ1-2, with D possibly matching TRBD1 (5 bases). The CDR3 is 11 residues long. Trimming shortened V by 1 base and J by 10 bases, and 10 bases separated the two germline ends. CDR1 and CDR2 from the germline V gene are SQVTM and ANQGSEA. The CDR3 DNA reads as TGCAGCGTTGAAGTATCCAGGGACTACACCTTC. It translates to CSVEVSRDYTF.

The V gene is TRBV6-2 or TRBV6-3, the J gene TRBJ1-5, with TRBD1 identical over 10 bases. This CDR3 has 13 amino acids. Germline-derived CDR1 and CDR2 are MNHEY and SVGEGT. V was pared by 10 bases and J by 5 bases, with 5 bases of the junction left unmatched. The CDR3 loop reads CATKDRGYQPQHF. As DNA, the CDR3 is TGTGCCACGAAGGACAGGGGGTATCAGCCCCAGCATTTT.

This clonotype was counted many times. CDR3 DNA sequence: TGTGCCTGGAGTAACGCTTTCTTT. The encoded protein is CAWSNAFF. The chain couples TRBV30 to TRBJ1-1, with D uncertain. Between the trimmed V and J ends, which lost 2 bases and 11 bases, there was a span of 3 bases. The CDR3 runs to 8 residues. CDR1 is GTSNPN and CDR2 is SVGIG in the germline V gene (reference sequence).

The chain combines TRBV14 with TRBJ2-1; 7 bases are a match to TRBD2. V lost 0 bases, J lost 2 bases, and 7 bases stayed unmatched. The CDR3 covers 17 residues. Germline CDR1 is SGHDN and CDR2 is FVKESK. For the CDR3, the DNA is TGTGCCAGCAGCCAAGAGAGGGCGGGAGTCACCTACAATGAGCAGTTCTTC. Its translation is CASSQERAGVTYNEQFF.

This chain connects TRBV19 to TRBJ1-5; possible D gene TRBD1, 5 bases. V was clipped by 7 bases and J by 12 bases, with 25 bases between them. Germline CDR1 is LNHDA and CDR2 is SQIVND (reference sequence). The CDR3 has 15 amino acids. Here the CDR3 DNA reads TGTGCCAGTACCGACTACATCGGACAAGCGCGACGCCAGCATTTT. It yields the protein CASTDYIGQARRQHF. The entire variable domain, with the rest obtained from reference TRBV19 and TRBJ1-5, is as follows: DGGITQSPKYLFRKEGQNVTLSCEQNLNHDAMYWYRQDPGQGLRLIYYSQIVNDFQKGDIAEGYSVSREKKESFPLTVTSAQKNPTAFYLCASTDYIGQARRQHFGDGTRLSIL.

This clonotype was seen a few times. The chain couples TRBV12-3 or TRBV12-4 to TRBJ1-5; 9 positions agree with TRBD1. The CDR3 spans 14 residues. The V gene end was trimmed by 3 bases and the J gene end by 6 bases; junction bases not matched to a gene: 3. The CDR3 DNA follows: TGTGCCAGCAGTTTGGGGACAGGGTTTCAGCCCCAGCATTTT. Residues: CASSLGTGFQPQHF.

The chain is built from TRBV6-6 and TRBJ1-1; D might be TRBD1 (6 bases). There are 12 residues in the CDR3. With 6 bases removed from V and 11 bases from J, the gap between germline ends came to 16 bases. From germline, CDR1 is MNHNY and CDR2 SVGAGI (reference sequence). CDR3 sequence reads: CASRVQGYQAFF. In DNA, the CDR3 is TGTGCCAGCAGGGTACAGGGTTATCAGGCTTTCTTT.

This clonotype was seen many times. The V and J genes are TRBV5-5 and TRBJ2-3, with D maybe TRBD1 (6 bases). Deletions cut 6 bases from V and 2 bases from J, with 10 bases between. The CDR3 has 13 amino acids. Germline values: CDR1 SGHKS, CDR2 YYEKEE (reference sequence). CDR3 sequence: CASTDRSTDTQYF. CDR3 sequence (DNA): TGTGCCAGCACCGACAGGTCCACAGATACGCAGTATTTT. Supplemented by reference TRBV5-5 and TRBJ2-3, the full variable domain reads DAGVTQSPTHLIKTRGQQVTLRCSPISGHKSVSWYQQVLGQGPQFIFQYYEKEERGRGNFPDRFSARQFPNYSSELNVNALLLGDSALYLCASTDRSTDTQYFGPGTRLTVL.

This clonotype was seen at least ten times. The rearrangement uses TRBV18 and TRBJ1-3; 7 bases fit TRBD1. Germline V lookup: CDR1 KGHSH, CDR2 LQKENI. V trimming: 2 bases; J trimming: 4 bases; junction bases outside the gene matches: 5. The CDR3 loop spans 15 amino acids. CDR3 protein: CASSPRTGEGNTIYF. The CDR3 region has the DNA TGTGCCAGCTCACCAAGGACAGGCGAAGGAAACACCATATATTTT.

V gene TRBV27 combines with J gene TRBJ2-5, with no clear D. With 4 bases removed from V and 0 bases from J, the gap between germline ends came to 6 bases. Germline V gives CDR1 MNHEY, CDR2 SMNVEV (reference sequence). This CDR3 spans 13 amino acids. In DNA form, the CDR3 reads TGTGCCAGCAGTTGGACGTACCAAGAGACCCAGTACTTC. It is translated as CASSWTYQETQYF.

This clonotype came up a few times. This sequence joins TRBV13 and TRBJ2-7, with TRBD1 matching 9 bases. With 0 bases clipped from V and 3 bases from J, the junction kept 0 bases outside the gene matches. The CDR3 contains 14 residues. Germline lookup yields CDR1 PRHDT and CDR2 FYEKMQ (reference sequence). The CDR3 bases are TGTGCCAGCAGCTTAGGGACAGGGGGCTACGAGCAGTACTTC. Its protein product is CASSLGTGGYEQYF.

This clonotype turned up a few times. The chain combines TRBV11-2 with TRBJ2-5; D possibly uses TRBD1 or TRBD2 (7 bases each). CDR3 length: 15 amino acids. Trimming left V 4 bases short and J 1 base short, with 13 bases between. Germline CDR1 reads SGHAT; CDR2 reads FQNNGV. In DNA form, the CDR3 reads TGTGCCAGCAGCTGGGGGGGACAGTTCCAAGAGACCCAGTACTTC. As protein: CASSWGGQFQETQYF.

This clonotype ranks as medium-sized. The genes are TRBV20-1 and TRBJ2-3; 11 bases fit TRBD2. The CDR3 sequence is 16 residues long. CDR1 and CDR2 from the germline V gene are DFQATT and SNEGSKA (reference sequence). Losses at the gene ends were 6 bases for V and 2 bases for J; bases not matched to a gene: 10. The CDR3 sequence is CSAQRLAGLDTDTQYF. DNA of the CDR3: TGCAGTGCCCAAAGACTAGCGGGGCTAGACACAGATACGCAGTATTTT.

This clonotype came up a few times. This chain uses TRBV7-9 with TRBJ1-2; D uncertain. CDR3 size: 13 residues. In germline, CDR1 is SEHNR, CDR2 FQNEAQ (reference sequence). The V end lost 2 bases, the J end lost 3 bases, and 7 bases lay between the germline ends. In DNA form, the CDR3 reads TGTGCCAGCAGCTTATCCCTGGACTATGGCTACACCTTC. It encodes CASSLSLDYGYTF.

This clonotype was picked up many times. V is TRBV6-1 and J is TRBJ2-2; 8 nucleotides line up with TRBD2. Trimming cost V 6 bases and J 8 bases; bases outside gene matches: 5. Germline-derived CDR1 and CDR2 are MNHNS and SASEGT. CDR3 length: 13 amino acids. CDR3 sequence reads: CASSSGGAGELFF. CDR3 DNA sequence: TGTGCCAGCAGCAGCGGGGGCGCGGGGGAGCTGTTTTTT.

This clonotype has only a few counts. This chain uses TRBV5-1 with TRBJ2-3, with D possibly being TRBD1 or TRBD2 (5 bases each). V lost 3 bases, J lost 6 bases, and 11 bases lay in between. CDR1 is SGHRS, CDR2 YFSETQ, per germline. CDR3 size: 13 residues. The CDR3 region has the DNA TGCGCCAGCAGCTCGCAGGGAGTGGATACGCAGTATTTT. Translating it yields CASSSQGVDTQYF.